The TCR beta chain under discussion was sequenced for a study of Graves' ophthalmopathy and Graves' hyperthyroidism. RNA transcripts yielded amplified TCR beta CDR3 regions. A first-round RT-PCR used HTBI primers, followed by a second-round multiplex PCR. TCRdb reprocessed the multiplex PCR reads with MiXCR, giving one entry per CDR3 protein. Of a few hundred thousand distinct CDR3 sequences in the sample, 15% to 19% are singletons; the top ten hold about 7%. This clonotype has a count of ten or more. The specimen sequenced was peripheral blood. This sequence was found in a woman in her late teens or twenties with stable Graves' hyperthyroidism.

The CDR3 DNA reads as TGTGCCAGCCAGAGGGGGCGCAACACTGAAGCTTTCTTT. Translation: CASQRGRNTEAFF. J is TRBJ1-1 and V is TRBV6-5; 7 bases match TRBD1. The CDR3 totals 13 residues. V gave up 8 bases and J gave up 2 bases; unmatched junction bases: 5. Germline lookup yields CDR1 MNHEY and CDR2 SVGAGI.